These T cell receptor beta chains were read from a single sample in a study of human T cells and chemical hapten exposure. One entry per CDR3 protein, called by TCRdb with MiXCR from the RACE reads. The sample consists of around 71,000 distinct CDR3 sequences, roughly 9.2% of them appearing once. The material was whole blood, obtained in connection with sensitization to the hapten diphenylcyclopropenone (DPC). These receptors were obtained from a woman aged 35 to 49 with alopecia areata. Some clones in this sample may be carry-over from other donors' samples. Both conserved end residues are part of each CDR3. The D gene is left open where the match is weak. Clone size is stated in some rows and not others, as once, few, many or a class when expanded.

size	V	length	D	J	DNA	CDR3
many	TRBV11-2	16	-	TRBJ2-1	TGTGCCAGCAGCTCCCCGCCTGGGAGCTCCTACAATGAGCAGTTCTTC	CASSSPPGSSYNEQFF
many	TRBV6-2/TRBV6-3	14	-	TRBJ1-4	TGTGCCAGCAGTTACCGGCAGGTCTCTGAAAAACTGTTTTTT	CASSYRQVSEKLFF
few	TRBV29-1	13	-	TRBJ1-1	TGCAGCGTCGAAGGCGACAAGGACACTGAAGCTTTCTTT	CSVEGDKDTEAFF
few	TRBV29-1	12	TRBD1	TRBJ2-1	TGCAGCGTTTCCCGGACAGGTTCCGAGCAGTTCTTC	CSVSRTGSEQFF
-	TRBV29-1	11	-	TRBJ1-1	TGCAGCGGGGGTAGGGGCACTGAAGCTTTCTTT	CSGGRGTEAFF
-	TRBV5-5	14	-	TRBJ2-7	TGTGCCAGCAGCTTGGGCCTTGGGGCTTACGAGCAGTACTTC	CASSLGLGAYEQYF
many	TRBV18	15	TRBD1	TRBJ1-6	TGTGCCAGCTCACGAGGAACAGGGGTGGATTCACCCCTCCACTTT	CASSRGTGVDSPLHF
-	TRBV29-1	15	-	TRBJ2-5	TGCAGCGTTGAAGATACAGGACAGAGTAAAGAGACCCAGTACTTC	CSVEDTGQSKETQYF
-	TRBV9	14	-	TRBJ2-5	TGTGCCAGCAGCGTAGTAGGGGGCCAAGAGACCCAGTACTTC	CASSVVGGQETQYF
many	TRBV20-1	14	TRBD2	TRBJ2-1	TGCAGTGCTAGCCGTAGCGGGGGGGCCGATGAGCAGTTCTTC	CSASRSGGADEQFF
few	TRBV4-3	16	-	TRBJ2-5	TGCGCCAGCAGCCAAGGCGGGATCCAGAGGGGGGAGACCCAGTACTTC	CASSQGGIQRGETQYF
few	TRBV27	15	-	TRBJ2-7	TGTGCCAGCACAAAAAGGGCAGGTGGATCCTACGAGCAGTACTTC	CASTKRAGGSYEQYF
-	TRBV4-2	16	TRBD2	TRBJ2-1	TGTGCCAGCAGCCAAGTGGTCCTAGCGGGGGGGAATGAGCAGTTCTTC	CASSQVVLAGGNEQFF
many	TRBV12-3/TRBV12-4	14	TRBD1	TRBJ1-6	TGTGCCAGCTGCCAGACAGGGCCTCGTTCACCCCTCCACTTT	CASCQTGPRSPLHF
many	TRBV7-2	16	-	TRBJ1-4	TGTGCCAGCAGTATAATGACGGGAGGGGGTAATGAAAAACTGTTTTTT	CASSIMTGGGNEKLFF
many	TRBV4-3	16	TRBD1	TRBJ1-2	TGCGCCAGCAGCCAAGATTCACAGGGGAGTAACTATGGCTACACCTTC	CASSQDSQGSNYGYTF
many	TRBV4-3	16	-	TRBJ2-3	TGCGCCAGCAGCCAAGATTCGACGAAAGGCGCAGATACGCAGTATTTT	CASSQDSTKGADTQYF
many	TRBV5-1	14	-	TRBJ2-1	TGCGCCAGCAGCTGGAGGACCAATTACAATGAGCAGTTCTTC	CASSWRTNYNEQFF
few	TRBV29-1	14	TRBD2	TRBJ2-1	TGCAGCGTTGGATTTACAGCGGGGAGCCATGAGCAGTTCTTC	CSVGFTAGSHEQFF
few	TRBV7-8	19	TRBD1	TRBJ1-6	TGTGCCAGCAGCTTAGTAAGGACAGGGCGAACTGTTAATAATTCACCCCTCCACTTT	CASSLVRTGRTVNNSPLHF
many	TRBV2	16	-	TRBJ1-2	TGTGCCAGCAGTGAAGCGCTTTTTGGGAGGGGCTATGGCTACACCTTC	CASSEALFGRGYGYTF
many	TRBV4-1	14	-	TRBJ1-2	TGCGCCAGCAGCCAAGTAGGAGGGTCGTATGGCTACACCTTC	CASSQVGGSYGYTF
many	TRBV12-3/TRBV12-4	14	TRBD1	TRBJ1-2	TGTGCCAGCAGCTACGTACAGGGGCGCTATGGCTACACCTTC	CASSYVQGRYGYTF
many	TRBV12-3/TRBV12-4	14	TRBD1	TRBJ2-7	TGTGCCAGCAGCCGGGACAGGATTCTTTACGAGCAGTACTTC	CASSRDRILYEQYF
-	TRBV12-3/TRBV12-4	14	-	TRBJ1-3	TGTGCCAGCAGTTCCACAGGGTTCGGAAACACCATATATTTT	CASSSTGFGNTIYF
many	TRBV18	15	TRBD1	TRBJ2-7	TGTGCCAGCTCACTTGGACAGGGGATCGCCTACGAGCAGTACTTC	CASSLGQGIAYEQYF
-	TRBV20-1	13	-	TRBJ2-2	TGCAGTGCTAAGACTAGATCGACCGGGGAGCTGTTTTTT	CSAKTRSTGELFF
few	TRBV12-3/TRBV12-4	13	-	TRBJ2-2	TGTGCCAGCAGTTTGTGGGGTTCCGGGGAGCTTTTTTTT	CASSLWGSGELFF